The TCR beta chain under discussion was sequenced for a study of blood T cell repertoires in COVID-19. Study overall: Nucleic acid was either cDNA or gDNA, and it came from T cells, B-cell-depleted T cells, or PBMCs.

J lost 4 bases, V lost 8 bases, and 11 bases had no gene match. Per the germline V gene, CDR1 is MNHEY and CDR2 is SVGAGI. The CDR3 consists of 15 residues. Measured with immunoSEQ multiplex PCR; TCRdb has only the in-frame clones, and not every one. The data show about 400,000 clones, about nine tenths seen once. The material sequenced was peripheral blood. This chain links TRBV6-5 with TRBJ2-1; TRBD1 aligns across 7 bases. This clonotype was sampled from a woman in her 30s with active or convalescent COVID-19. The CDR3 loop reads CASLQLEQGYNEQFF. As DNA, the CDR3 is TGTGCCAGCCTACAATTAGAACAGGGGTACAATGAGCAGTTCTTC.